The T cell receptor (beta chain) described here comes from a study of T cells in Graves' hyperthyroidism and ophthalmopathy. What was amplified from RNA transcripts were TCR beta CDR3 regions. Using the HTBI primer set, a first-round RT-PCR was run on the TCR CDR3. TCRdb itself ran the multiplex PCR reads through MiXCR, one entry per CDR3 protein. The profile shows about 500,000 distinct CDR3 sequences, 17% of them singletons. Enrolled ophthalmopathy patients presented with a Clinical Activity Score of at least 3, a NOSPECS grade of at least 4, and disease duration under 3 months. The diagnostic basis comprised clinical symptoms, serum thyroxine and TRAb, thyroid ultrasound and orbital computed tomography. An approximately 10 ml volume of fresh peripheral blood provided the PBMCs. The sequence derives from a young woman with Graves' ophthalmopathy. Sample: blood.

In DNA, the CDR3 is TGTGCCAGCAGCTTTACCCAAACTTACGAGCAGTACTTC. Protein sequence: CASSFTQTYEQYF. The chain links TRBV7-9 to TRBJ2-7, with D hard to call. The V gene's germline CDR1 is SEHNR and CDR2 FQNEAQ (reference sequence). The V and J ends lost 3 bases and 4 bases respectively, with 10 bases between them. This CDR3 has 13 amino acids.